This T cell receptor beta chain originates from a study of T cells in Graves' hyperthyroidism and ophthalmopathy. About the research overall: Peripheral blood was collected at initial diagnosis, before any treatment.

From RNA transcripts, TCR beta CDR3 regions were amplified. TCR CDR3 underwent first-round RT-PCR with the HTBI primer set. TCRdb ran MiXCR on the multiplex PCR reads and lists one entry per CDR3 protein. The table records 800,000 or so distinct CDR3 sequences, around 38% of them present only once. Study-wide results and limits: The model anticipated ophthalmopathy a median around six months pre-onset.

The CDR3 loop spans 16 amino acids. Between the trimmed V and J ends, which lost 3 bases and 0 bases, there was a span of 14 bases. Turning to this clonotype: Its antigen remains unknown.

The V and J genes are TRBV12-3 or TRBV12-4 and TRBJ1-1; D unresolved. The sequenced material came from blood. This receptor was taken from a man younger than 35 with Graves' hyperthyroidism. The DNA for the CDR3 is TGTGCCAGCAGTTTGAACCGGGAGAGGGTGAACACTGAAGCTTTCTTT. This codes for CASSLNRERVNTEAFF.